Below, one TCR beta chain is given with its context. Participants had their cohort set by participant-reported clinical history. The study recruited exposed participants who had met a COVID-19 case within 2 weeks before entry. Original data processing: Researchers report that nucleated cell counts were estimated from reference gene primer amplification. TCRdb's table, derived via immunoSEQ multiplex PCR, lists solely in-frame clones and lacks some. V, J and clone size are taken as reported in that table, and D and trimming were inferred from the DNA itself. The sample includes 200,000 to 250,000 clones, roughly 88% of them seen just once. The sample belongs to a study of blood T cell repertoires in COVID-19. Study information: The cDNA or gDNA used as material had been derived from T cells, B-cell-depleted T cells, or PBMCs.

The germline V and J ends were trimmed by 3 bases and 10 bases, with 10 bases remaining between them. The CDR3 runs to 11 residues. Per germline, CDR1 SQVTM and CDR2 ANQGSEA. The chain has TRBV29-1 and TRBJ2-1, with D possibly matching TRBD2 (5 bases). The origin of this receptor is a woman aged 25 to 39 who had been exposed to COVID-19. Sequenced input: PBMCs or T cells enriched from blood (not recorded which). The CDR3 DNA reads as TGCAGCGTTGATGGAGGTGGGGAGCAGTTCTTC. Protein product: CSVDGGGEQFF.